This TCR beta chain is from a study of early T cells in non-severe SARS-CoV-2 infection. Background on the study: Sequencing of bulk RNA from unsorted whole blood was done, without chain pairing. Study-level findings and limits: Reliance on VDJdb matching favored anti-spike CD8 responses; private and CD4 specificities were missed.

This clonotype has ten or more counts. What it binds is not known. In the library, individual cDNA molecules carried attached unique molecular identifiers. A single record per CDR3 protein comes from TCRdb applying MiXCR to the 5' RACE reads. There are 80,000 or so distinct CDR3 sequences in the sample; around 15% occur only once, and approximately 3.3% lies in the top ten. The CDR3 extends over 15 amino acids. V lost 1 base and J lost 13, with 20 bases in between. Germline V gene lookup returns CDR1 LGHDT and CDR2 YNNKEL (reference sequence). J is TRBJ2-1 and V is TRBV3-1, with D maybe TRBD1 (6 bases). The sequence was collected from an adult who was a healthcare worker with PCR-confirmed SARS-CoV-2 infection or an uninfected control (not recorded which). The sample was whole blood. CDR3 loop: CASSQASLPGAKQFF. The CDR3 coding sequence is TGTGCCAGCAGCCAAGCCTCACTCCCAGGGGCAAAACAGTTCTTC.